This T cell receptor beta chain comes out of a study of cytomegalovirus exposure and HLA in healthy donors. Study-level points and caveats: TRBV6-2, TRBV6-3 and other indistinguishable V segments were excluded. TCR beta V- and J-gene trimming, according to a later analysis, was linked to a missense DCLRE1C variant. Across donors, most TCRs were seen rarely, yet some public ones were widespread.

Both 60 Vbeta primers and 13 Jbeta primers went into the PCR. Repertoires were generated with immunoSEQ multiplex PCR, while TCRdb's copy carries only in-frame clones and drops some. The sample records more than 150,000 clones, roughly three quarters being singletons. The CDR3 loop spans 14 amino acids. Per the germline V gene, CDR1 is LNHDA and CDR2 is SQIVND (reference sequence). V gave up 4 bases and J gave up 5 bases, with 11 bases separating them. Remarks on this clone: Its antigen remains unidentified.

The chain uses TRBV19 and TRBJ1-4, with no clear D. The sequenced material came from PBMCs. The clonotype comes from a middle-aged woman in good health and CMV-seropositive. The CDR3 region has the DNA TGTGCCAGTAGTAGCGGGATCGTAAATGAAAAACTGTTTTTT. Its protein product is CASSSGIVNEKLFF.